Below, 29 T cell receptor beta chains from the same sample are listed, as sequenced in a study of OX40 agonist ivuxolimab in advanced cancers. Measured with immunoSEQ multiplex PCR; TCRdb has only the in-frame clones, and not every one. The sample has under 20,000 clones; around 80% are singletons. The sample in question was CD4+ or CD8+ T cells sorted from blood, obtained in a trial of the OX40 agonist ivuxolimab. These receptors all stem from an adult with an advanced solid tumor such as melanoma, head and neck, liver or kidney cancer.

The chain joins TRBV6-1 to TRBJ1-5; no clear D. The CDR3 is made up of 14 amino acids. The germline V gene encodes CDR1 MNHNS and CDR2 SASEGT. V shed 7 bases and J shed 0 bases, with 10 bases lying between them. The CDR3 sequence: CASKGDYSNQPQHF. The DNA for the CDR3 is TGTGCCAGCAAGGGTGATTATAGCAATCAGCCCCAGCATTTT.

The gene calls are TRBV2 and TRBJ2-1; D may be TRBD2 (5 bases). The CDR3 covers 15 residues. Looked up from germline, CDR1 is SNHLY and CDR2 is FYNNEI. V was clipped by 0 bases and J by 12 bases, with 18 bases between them. The CDR3 spells CASSEAQAGRSPQFF. The DNA for the CDR3 is TGTGCCAGCAGTGAAGCGCAGGCGGGCAGGAGTCCGCAGTTCTTC.

This chain uses TRBV9 with TRBJ2-6; TRBD1 agrees at 7 bases. V dropped 3 bases and J dropped 0; count of bases not matched to a gene: 6. Looked up from germline, CDR1 is SGDLS and CDR2 is YYNGEE. The CDR3 extends over 17 amino acids. The CDR3 DNA reads TGTGCCAGCAGCGCGACAGGGACGAGCTCTGGGGCCAACGTCCTGACTTTC. This gives the protein CASSATGTSSGANVLTF.

The chain uses TRBV15 and TRBJ1-4; D ambiguous. The CDR3 contains 16 residues. CDR1 LNHNV and CDR2 YYDKDF come from the germline V gene (reference sequence). Trimming stripped 0 bases from V and 4 bases from J, with 12 bases between. The CDR3 is CATSRDLRRSNEKLFF. DNA for the CDR3: TGTGCCACCAGCAGAGATCTGAGACGGAGTAATGAAAAACTGTTTTTT.

This chain uses TRBV19 with TRBJ2-7; 9 nucleotides align to TRBD1. The length of the CDR3 is 15 residues. In germline, CDR1 is LNHDA, CDR2 SQIVND (reference sequence). Losses at the gene ends were 1 base for V and 3 bases for J; bases not matched to a gene: 4. The CDR3 here is CASSIVGTGSYEQYF. CDR3 sequence (DNA): TGTGCCAGTAGTATAGTCGGGACAGGGAGCTACGAGCAGTACTTC.

The rearrangement links TRBV7-6 to TRBJ1-4; D is unclear. V lost 3 bases to trimming and J lost 8 bases, with 16 bases between them. CDR3 length equals 15 residues. CDR1 and CDR2 from the germline V gene are SGHVS and FNYEAQ. CDR3 loop: CASSLAATWAEKLFF. The DNA of the CDR3 is TGTGCCAGCAGCTTGGCCGCGACGTGGGCAGAAAAACTGTTTTTT.

V gene TRBV5-4 combines with J gene TRBJ1-1, with D uncertain. CDR1 and CDR2 (germline): SGHNT, YYREEE (reference sequence). CDR3 length: 14 amino acids. V lost 0 bases, J lost 1 base, and 7 bases lay in between. The CDR3 reads CASSLGPRNTEAFF. Written as DNA, the CDR3 is TGTGCCAGCAGCTTGGGTCCAAGGAACACTGAAGCTTTCTTT.

The chain is built from TRBV28 and TRBJ2-5, with D unresolved. This CDR3 has 15 residues. CDR1 MDHEN and CDR2 SYDVKM come from the germline V gene. V was clipped by 6 bases and J by 2 bases, with 16 bases between them. CDR3 sequence (DNA): TGTGCCAGCAGCCCCTTTAATTGGTGGCAAGAGACCCAGTACTTC. Translating gives CASSPFNWWQETQYF.

The V and J genes are TRBV4-1 and TRBJ1-1, with 10 positions matching TRBD1. Trimming took 4 bases from V and 11 from J; bases not matched to a gene: 10. Germline CDR1 reads MGHRA; CDR2 reads YSYEKL. This CDR3 contains 14 residues. CDR3 bases: TGCGCCAGCAGCCGAGGACAGGGGGATTTCGGTGCTTTCTTT. Its translation: CASSRGQGDFGAFF.

The gene calls are TRBV5-5 and TRBJ2-7; the D is unclear. This CDR3 contains 16 residues. CDR1 is SGHKS, CDR2 YYEKEE, per germline (reference sequence). The ends were cut back, 0 bases at V and 0 bases at J, with 13 bases in the middle. CDR3: CASSLAPQRSSYEQYF. CDR3 sequence (DNA): TGTGCCAGCAGCTTGGCCCCACAGAGAAGCTCCTACGAGCAGTACTTC.

The genes are TRBV5-8 and TRBJ2-2; D not resolved. Germline loops: CDR1 SGHTS, CDR2 YDEGEE. The CDR3 sequence is 12 residues long. The V gene lost 0 bases and the J gene lost 6 bases, with 3 bases spanning the gap. This CDR3 is CASSLGSGELFF. The CDR3, as DNA: TGTGCCAGCAGCTTGGGATCCGGGGAGCTGTTTTTT.

V gene TRBV7-8 combines with J gene TRBJ1-5; D remains unclear. This CDR3 has 12 residues. The germline V gene encodes CDR1 SGHVS and CDR2 FQNEAQ. V lost 4 bases and J lost 7, with 8 bases in between. The CDR3 loop is CASSSGGQPQHF. Here the CDR3 DNA reads TGTGCCAGCAGCTCGGGTGGGCAGCCCCAGCATTTT.

The CDR3 sequence: CASSLGAGGRHEQYF. The CDR3, as DNA: TGTGCCAGCAGCTTAGGGGCAGGGGGGAGGCACGAGCAGTACTTC. The chain is built from TRBV7-8 and TRBJ2-7; D perhaps matches TRBD1 (7 bases). Germline V CDR1 and CDR2: SGHVS, FQNEAQ. This CDR3 region has 15 residues. The germline V and J ends were trimmed by 1 base and 5 bases, with 15 bases remaining between them.

This sequence joins TRBV5-4 and TRBJ1-1; tentatively, D is TRBD1 (5 bases). This CDR3 spans 14 amino acids. CDR1 and CDR2 (germline): SGHNT, YYREEE (reference sequence). With 1 base removed from V and 6 bases from J, the gap between germline ends came to 13 bases. CDR3 loop: CASSLWGVTAEAFF. The CDR3 DNA reads as TGTGCCAGCAGCTTGTGGGGGGTGACGGCTGAAGCTTTCTTT.

V is TRBV2 and J is TRBJ2-3, with TRBD1 identical over 7 bases. This CDR3 is 15 amino acids long. Losses at the gene ends were 3 bases for V and 2 bases for J; bases not matched to a gene: 5. Germline V gene lookup returns CDR1 SNHLY and CDR2 FYNNEI. The CDR3 DNA reads TGTGCCAGCAGTGAGGGGGACAGCTTCACAGATACGCAGTATTTT. It is translated as CASSEGDSFTDTQYF.

The V call is TRBV4-1, the J call TRBJ2-1; TRBD1 matches at 7 bases. The V gene end was trimmed by 4 bases and the J gene end by 1 base; junction bases not matched to a gene: 7. Germline V lookup: CDR1 MGHRA, CDR2 YSYEKL. This CDR3 contains 16 residues. The CDR3 protein is CASSRSGTASYNEQFF. Written as DNA, the CDR3 is TGCGCCAGCAGCCGGTCCGGGACAGCTTCCTACAATGAGCAGTTCTTC.

The chain joins TRBV6-5 to TRBJ2-2; D may be TRBD2 (6 bases). Germline loops: CDR1 MNHEY, CDR2 SVGAGI. The V and J ends lost 2 bases and 4 bases respectively, with 11 bases between them. The CDR3 has 15 residues. The CDR3 loop reads CASSYVEGSTGELFF. The CDR3 DNA sequence: TGTGCCAGCAGTTACGTGGAGGGATCCACCGGGGAGCTGTTTTTT.

The chain carries TRBV4-1 and TRBJ2-7, with 11 nucleotides matching TRBD2. Germline V gives CDR1 MGHRA, CDR2 YSYEKL. V lost 0 bases, J lost 4 bases, and 11 bases stayed unmatched. This CDR3 region has 18 residues. The CDR3 DNA follows: TGCGCCAGCAGCCAAGAAACTGGACTAGCGGGTAAGGTATACGAGCAGTACTTC. Residues: CASSQETGLAGKVYEQYF.

The gene calls are TRBV11-2 and TRBJ1-6; 7 nucleotides line up with TRBD1. The trim removed 1 base at V and 4 bases at J, leaving 7 bases unmatched. Germline assignment: CDR1 SGHAT and CDR2 FQNNGV. The CDR3 spans 17 residues. The CDR3 DNA is TGTGCCAGCAGCTTAGTCCCCGACAGGGTTTATAATTCACCCCTCCACTTT. Its translation: CASSLVPDRVYNSPLHF.

This clone has only one observation. V usage is TRBV19 and J usage is TRBJ2-4; TRBD2 matches 7 bases. CDR1 and CDR2 from the germline V gene are LNHDA and SQIVND (reference sequence). The J segment lost 8 bases and the V segment lost 5 bases, leaving 3 bases of the junction unmatched. The CDR3 runs to 12 residues. This CDR3 reads CASSVRGDIQYF. CDR3 sequence (DNA): TGTGCCAGTAGTGTCCGGGGGGACATTCAGTACTTC.

The V and J genes are TRBV7-8 and TRBJ1-5; D might be TRBD1 (6 bases). The CDR3 is made up of 13 amino acids. From germline, CDR1 is SGHVS and CDR2 FQNEAQ. V lost 2 bases to trimming and J lost 9 bases, with 11 bases between them. The CDR3 bases are TGTGCCAGCAGCTTAAACAGGGATGCGCCCCAGCATTTT. It yields the protein CASSLNRDAPQHF.

V is TRBV28 and J is TRBJ2-2, with D unclear. CDR1 and CDR2 (germline): MDHEN, SYDVKM. This CDR3 contains 13 residues. V shed 5 bases and J shed 0 bases, with 4 bases lying between them. As DNA, the CDR3 is TGTGCCAGCAGTCTCTCGAACACCGGGGAGCTGTTTTTT. The encoded protein is CASSLSNTGELFF.

The V call is TRBV28, the J call TRBJ2-2; 10 bases match TRBD1. Germline CDR1 and CDR2: MDHEN and SYDVKM. This CDR3 has 18 residues. The junction had 17 bases not matched to a gene; V was cut back by 6 bases and J by 7 bases. The CDR3 protein is CASRPRSPDRGLGGELFF. The CDR3, as DNA: TGTGCCAGCAGACCCCGGAGCCCTGACAGGGGGCTTGGCGGGGAGCTGTTTTTT. Full variable domain (outside the CDR3, taken from reference TRBV28 and TRBJ2-2): DVKVTQSSRYLVKRTGEKVFLECVQDMDHENMFWYRQDPGLGLRLIYFSYDVKMKEKGDIPEGYSVSREKKERFSLILESASTNQTSMYLCASRPRSPDRGLGGELFFGEGSRLTVL.

The chain links TRBV5-4 to TRBJ2-3; D gene ambiguous. CDR3 length equals 16 residues. Deletions cut 4 bases from V and 2 bases from J, with 17 bases between. Germline V gene lookup returns CDR1 SGHNT and CDR2 YYREEE (reference sequence). CDR3 sequence: CASSAPVGELTDTQYF. CDR3 nucleotide sequence: TGTGCCAGCAGCGCTCCTGTGGGCGAACTCACAGATACGCAGTATTTT. The complete variable domain, with remaining parts taken from reference TRBV5-4 and TRBJ2-3, reads ETGVTQSPTHLIKTRGQQVTLRCSSQSGHNTVSWYQQALGQGPQFIFQYYREEENGRGNFPPRFSGLQFPNYSSELNVNALELDDSALYLCASSAPVGELTDTQYFGPGTRLTVL.

This clone ranks as medium-sized. V gene TRBV28 combines with J gene TRBJ1-5; D is unresolved. Per the germline V gene, CDR1 is MDHEN and CDR2 is SYDVKM. V was trimmed by 5 bases and J by 3 bases, leaving 2 bases between them. CDR3 length: 11 residues. The DNA of the CDR3 is TGTGCCAGCAGTGTCAATCAGCCCCAGCATTTT. Protein product: CASSVNQPQHF.

The chain uses TRBV4-1 and TRBJ2-3; TRBD2 matches 8 bases. V shed 0 bases and J 2 bases; nucleotides not matched to a gene: 4. Looked up from germline, CDR1 is MGHRA and CDR2 is YSYEKL. The CDR3 is 16 residues long. The CDR3 protein is CASSQELADLTDTQYF. CDR3 sequence (DNA): TGCGCCAGCAGCCAAGAACTAGCGGACCTCACAGATACGCAGTATTTT.

V and J are TRBV28 and TRBJ2-7; D remains unclear. Germline V gene data show CDR1 as MDHEN and CDR2 as SYDVKM. The CDR3 totals 12 residues. V lost 3 bases and J 8 bases, leaving 11 bases between the germline ends. The CDR3 loop is CASSFPATKQYF. In DNA, the CDR3 is TGTGCCAGCAGTTTCCCCGCGACGAAGCAGTACTTC.

The table lists this clone with a count of one. The chain carries TRBV4-3 and TRBJ2-7; no definite D call. CDR1 LGHNA and CDR2 YSLEER come from the germline V gene. V was pared by 4 bases and J by 1 base, with 8 bases between. The CDR3 covers 13 residues. CDR3 DNA sequence: TGCGCCAGCAGCCTAGGAGCGTCCTACGAGCAGTACTTC. It translates to CASSLGASYEQYF.

The chain couples TRBV9 to TRBJ2-7; perhaps D is TRBD1 or TRBD2 (6 bases each). The CDR3 has 16 amino acids. V lost 0 bases to trimming and J lost 0 bases, with 13 bases between them. CDR1 and CDR2 from the germline V gene are SGDLS and YYNGEE. CDR3 sequence (DNA): TGTGCCAGCAGCGTAGATAAGGGGGGTAGCTCCTACGAGCAGTACTTC. This translates into CASSVDKGGSSYEQYF.